This T cell receptor (beta chain) was found in a study of cytomegalovirus exposure and HLA in healthy donors. Germline V gives CDR1 SNHLY, CDR2 FYNNEI. V was pared by 4 bases and J by 4 bases, with 4 bases of the junction left unmatched. The CDR3 has 15 amino acids. This table comes from immunoSEQ multiplex PCR, and its TCRdb copy is limited to in-frame clones, with some not included. The sample includes more than 250,000 clones, 80% to 95% of them seen just once. Study observations and caveats: Using the classifier, cytomegalovirus status was reportedly diagnosed with high specificity and sensitivity.

To note about this clone: Its antigen is not identified.

The sequence came from a woman aged 25 to 45 in good health and CMV-seronegative. The rearrangement joins TRBV2 to TRBJ2-2; 9 nucleotides agree with TRBD1. Sequenced sample: PBMCs. In DNA form, the CDR3 reads TGTGCCAGCAGTGCCGGACAGGGGATCACCGGGGAGCTGTTTTTT. Translated, it gives CASSAGQGITGELFF.